Below are 24 T cell receptor beta chains sequenced from a single sample in a study of T cell responses to AZD1222 COVID-19 vaccine (dated by TCRdb to 2020 to 2022). In the paper's terms, the time point label means: about 28 days (+/-7) after the second vaccine dose. The library was made by the immunoSEQ multiplex PCR assay. Held by TCRdb, this immuneACCESS table contains in-frame sequences only and omits some clones. Under half of the omission traces to an unresolved V gene where checked; the cause of the rest is unknown. The sample data list about 270,000 clones, and 94% of these were observed just once. Clones ranked in the top ten supply 0.5% to 0.7% of the sample. The starting material was peripheral blood, obtained 28 days after the second AZD1222 dose. The receptors derive from an adult who received the AZD1222 COVID-19 vaccine.

This sequence joins TRBV3-1 (or the pseudogene TRBV3-2) and TRBJ1-1; 7 nucleotides line up with TRBD1. After removal of 6 bases from V and 7 bases from J, the junction contained 17 bases not matched to a gene. The CDR3 contains 16 residues. Germline-derived CDR1 and CDR2 are LGHDT and YNNKEL (reference sequence). The CDR3 DNA is TGTGCCAGCAGTCCGACAGGGACTACTCCCCTTTTTGAAGCTTTCTTT. Its protein is CASSPTGTTPLFEAFF.

The rearrangement uses TRBV9 and TRBJ2-7; 13 nucleotides align to TRBD2. The V gene's germline CDR1 is SGDLS and CDR2 YYNGEE. The CDR3 extends over 14 amino acids. With 4 bases clipped from V and 6 bases from J, the junction kept 4 bases outside the gene matches. The CDR3 bases are TGTGCCAGCAGCCCCCGGACTAGCGGGGGCGAGCAGTACTTC. Residues: CASSPRTSGGEQYF.

The chain combines TRBV19 with TRBJ1-5; no definite D call. The CDR3 extends over 13 amino acids. V was pared by 5 bases and J by 4 bases, with 9 bases between. Germline CDR1 and CDR2: LNHDA and SQIVND (reference sequence). CDR3 sequence reads: CASSDTFNQPQHF. The CDR3 DNA reads as TGTGCCAGTAGTGACACCTTTAATCAGCCCCAGCATTTT.

This clone is a singleton in its sample. The V call is TRBV2, the J call TRBJ2-5; the D gene is possibly TRBD2 (6 bases). Germline CDR1 SNHLY, CDR2 FYNNEI. The V end was cut by 3 bases, the J end by 2 bases, with 7 bases between. CDR3 length equals 13 residues. The DNA of the CDR3 is TGTGCCAGCAGTGAGGGGGGACAAGAGACCCAGTACTTC. It translates to CASSEGGQETQYF.

V gene TRBV27 combines with J gene TRBJ2-3; either TRBD1 or TRBD2 may fit D (5 bases each). V shed 5 bases and J shed 6 bases, with 18 bases lying between them. The CDR3 extends over 15 amino acids. In germline, CDR1 is MNHEY, CDR2 SMNVEV (reference sequence). The CDR3 sequence is CASSKKGPIPDTQYF. The CDR3 region has the DNA TGTGCCAGCAGTAAAAAGGGACCCATTCCGGATACGCAGTATTTT.

The CDR3 loop reads CASSEAPRQGSYEQYF. The CDR3 DNA reads as TGTGCCAGCAGTGAGGCCCCCAGACAGGGTTCCTACGAGCAGTACTTC. The V call is TRBV6-1, the J call TRBJ2-7, with 7 bases fitting TRBD1. The CDR3 length is 16 residues. Losses at the gene ends were 3 bases for V and 1 base for J; bases not matched to a gene: 9. Germline V gene data show CDR1 as MNHNS and CDR2 as SASEGT.

This sequence joins TRBV6-5 and TRBJ1-5; the match to TRBD1 covers 9 bases. The CDR3 has 15 residues. Germline CDR1 is MNHEY and CDR2 is SVGAGI. V trimming: 6 bases; J trimming: 5 bases; junction bases outside the gene matches: 8. The CDR3 DNA is TGTGCCAGCAGGACCGGGACAGGGTGGCATCAGCCCCAGCATTTT. It specifies CASRTGTGWHQPQHF.

The genes are TRBV19 and TRBJ1-4; a possible D gene is TRBD1 (6 bases). Deletions cut 9 bases from V and 8 bases from J, with 19 bases between. CDR1 and CDR2 from the germline V gene are LNHDA and SQIVND (reference sequence). This CDR3 has 14 amino acids. DNA for the CDR3: TGTGCCAGCCTTCGAGGGGGAGGAAACGAAAAACTGTTTTTT. As protein: CASLRGGGNEKLFF.

This chain joins TRBV20-1 and TRBJ2-7, with TRBD1 matching over 7 bases. Germline trimming cut 5 bases from V and 9 bases from J; bases unmatched to any gene: 10. CDR3 length: 12 amino acids. Per the germline V gene, CDR1 is DFQATT and CDR2 is SNEGSKA (reference sequence). The DNA of the CDR3 is TGCAGTGCTCGTGACAGGGTAACTGGGCAGTACTTC. Translating gives CSARDRVTGQYF.

The chain combines TRBV28 with TRBJ1-4, with TRBD1 as a possible D gene (6 bases). Germline values: CDR1 MDHEN, CDR2 SYDVKM. The CDR3 is 15 amino acids. The ends were cut back, 6 bases at V and 6 bases at J, with 17 bases in the middle. In nucleotides, the CDR3 is TGTGCCAGCAGCCCGAACAGGGTTAGGGATGAAAAACTGTTTTTT. This sequence encodes CASSPNRVRDEKLFF.

J is TRBJ2-1 and V is TRBV20-1; a possible D gene is TRBD2 (5 bases). CDR1 is DFQATT, CDR2 SNEGSKA, per germline (reference sequence). V dropped 4 bases and J dropped 0 bases, with 10 bases sitting between them. This CDR3 is built from 14 residues. DNA for the CDR3: TGCAGTGCTACTGACTATAGCTCCTACAATGAGCAGTTCTTC. Protein: CSATDYSSYNEQFF.

The gene calls are TRBV3-1 (or the pseudogene TRBV3-2) and TRBJ2-2, with 8 bases aligning to TRBD2. This CDR3 spans 16 amino acids. V shed 3 bases, J shed 7 bases, and the junction held 10 bases outside the gene matches. Germline loops: CDR1 LGHDT, CDR2 YNNKEL (reference sequence). This chain's CDR3 is CASSHLTGGPDGELFF. The CDR3 DNA reads TGTGCCAGCAGCCATCTAACGGGAGGGCCGGACGGGGAGCTGTTTTTT.

This clone was observed once. This chain uses TRBV28 with TRBJ1-2; 8 bases are shared with TRBD1. Germline V gives CDR1 MDHEN, CDR2 SYDVKM. The CDR3 has 15 residues. The V gene end was trimmed by 2 bases and the J gene end by 4 bases; junction bases not matched to a gene: 6. Written as DNA, the CDR3 is TGTGCCAGCAGTTTAATGGACAGGGCTGGCTATGGCTACACCTTC. Translating gives CASSLMDRAGYGYTF.

V and J are TRBV4-2 and TRBJ2-7; 8 positions agree with TRBD2. Trimming cost V 1 base and J 6 bases; bases outside gene matches: 11. CDR3 length: 16 amino acids. Germline V gives CDR1 LGHNA, CDR2 YNFKEQ. For the CDR3, the DNA is TGTGCCAGCAGCCAAGCTCGGACGGGGGGGGCCCTCGAGCAGTACTTC. It encodes CASSQARTGGALEQYF.

The chain combines TRBV7-2 with TRBJ1-5, with 10 bases fitting TRBD1. CDR1 is SGHTA and CDR2 is FQGNSA in the germline V gene. This CDR3 spans 17 amino acids. Trimming cost V 5 bases and J 0 bases; bases outside gene matches: 7. The CDR3 DNA follows: TGTGCCAGCAGCACCGGGACAGGGGCGTATAGCAATCAGCCCCAGCATTTT. Its protein is CASSTGTGAYSNQPQHF. Complete variable domain (other parts from reference TRBV7-2 and TRBJ1-5): GAGVSQSPSNKVTEKGKDVELRCDPISGHTALYWYRQSLGQGLEFLIYFQGNSAPDKSGLPSDRFSAERTGGSVSTLTIQRTQQEDSAVYLCASSTGTGAYSNQPQHFGDGTRLSIL.

The chain recombines TRBV25-1 with TRBJ1-1; TRBD1 might be the D (5 bases). V dropped 1 base and J dropped 1 base, with 7 bases sitting between them. CDR1 and CDR2 (germline): MGHDK, SYGVNS. The length of the CDR3 is 14 residues. CDR3 nucleotide sequence: TGTGCCAGCAGTGAATTGGGGGAGAACACTGAAGCTTTCTTT. Its translation: CASSELGENTEAFF.

V is TRBV3-1 (or the pseudogene TRBV3-2) and J is TRBJ1-6; no definite D call. The CDR3 consists of 14 residues. Trimming left V 4 bases short and J 7 bases short, with 11 bases between. Germline V gene lookup returns CDR1 LGHDT and CDR2 YNNKEL (reference sequence). The CDR3 spells CASSRSNGNSPLHF. In DNA form, the CDR3 reads TGTGCCAGCAGCCGGTCGAATGGGAATTCACCCCTCCACTTT.

This clone came up a few times. V and J are TRBV9 and TRBJ1-2, with 12 bases that match TRBD1. The junction had 6 bases not matched to a gene; V was cut back by 1 base and J by 8 bases. The germline CDR1 and CDR2 sequences are SGDLS and YYNGEE. The CDR3 sequence is 15 residues long. This CDR3 reads CASSVTGQGAGGYTF. The CDR3, as DNA: TGTGCCAGCAGCGTAACGGGACAGGGGGCTGGCGGCTACACCTTC.

In its sample, this clone was seen a few times. The V and J genes are TRBV5-6 and TRBJ2-1; D call uncertain. CDR1 is SGHDT, CDR2 YYEEEE, per germline. There are 12 residues in the CDR3. V was trimmed by 1 base and J by 5 bases, leaving 4 bases between them. The CDR3 loop reads CASSLTDNEQFF. CDR3 nucleotide sequence: TGTGCCAGCAGCTTGACCGACAATGAGCAGTTCTTC.

This clone has only one observation. The chain carries TRBV6-5 and TRBJ1-5; 7 nucleotides line up with TRBD1. Germline CDR1 is MNHEY and CDR2 is SVGAGI. With 6 bases clipped from V and 4 bases from J, the junction kept 6 bases outside the gene matches. This CDR3 has 14 amino acids. CDR3 nucleotide sequence: TGTGCCAGCAGGGCGATGACAGGGAATCAGCCCCAGCATTTT. Translating gives CASRAMTGNQPQHF.

The CDR3 reads CASTRQGTGELFF. CDR3 bases: TGTGCCAGCACGAGACAGGGAACCGGGGAGCTGTTTTTT. V is TRBV27 and J is TRBJ2-2; 7 bases are shared with TRBD1. The ends lost 7 bases at V and 5 bases at J; junction bases unmatched: 4. CDR3 size: 13 residues. CDR1 MNHEY and CDR2 SMNVEV come from the germline V gene (reference sequence).

The chain couples TRBV19 to TRBJ1-6, with 9 positions matching TRBD1. The CDR3 is 17 amino acids. The germline V gene has CDR1 LNHDA and CDR2 SQIVND (reference sequence). Unmatched junction bases numbered 11, after V lost 11 bases and J lost 0 bases. In DNA, the CDR3 is TGTGCCGTCCGGGACAGGGTTCCTAGCTCCTATAATTCACCCCTCCACTTT. Encoded protein: CAVRDRVPSSYNSPLHF.

This clone was counted once. The sample has other DNA sequences that encode this CDR3 too. This CDR3 reads CASSYTGELFF. The CDR3 DNA follows: TGTGCCAGTAGTTACACCGGGGAGCTGTTTTTT. The chain is built from TRBV19 and TRBJ2-2; no definite D call. From germline, CDR1 is LNHDA and CDR2 SQIVND (reference sequence). The CDR3 is 11 residues long. Between the trimmed V and J ends, which lost 5 bases and 3 bases, there was a span of 1 base.

The J gene is TRBJ2-1, the V gene TRBV27; D is uncertain. V was trimmed by 5 bases and J by 5 bases, leaving 10 bases between them. Germline CDR1 and CDR2: MNHEY and SMNVEV (reference sequence). CDR3 size: 13 residues. CDR3 nucleotide sequence: TGTGCCAGCAGTCCAATCCTAGACAATGAGCAGTTCTTC. Its protein is CASSPILDNEQFF.